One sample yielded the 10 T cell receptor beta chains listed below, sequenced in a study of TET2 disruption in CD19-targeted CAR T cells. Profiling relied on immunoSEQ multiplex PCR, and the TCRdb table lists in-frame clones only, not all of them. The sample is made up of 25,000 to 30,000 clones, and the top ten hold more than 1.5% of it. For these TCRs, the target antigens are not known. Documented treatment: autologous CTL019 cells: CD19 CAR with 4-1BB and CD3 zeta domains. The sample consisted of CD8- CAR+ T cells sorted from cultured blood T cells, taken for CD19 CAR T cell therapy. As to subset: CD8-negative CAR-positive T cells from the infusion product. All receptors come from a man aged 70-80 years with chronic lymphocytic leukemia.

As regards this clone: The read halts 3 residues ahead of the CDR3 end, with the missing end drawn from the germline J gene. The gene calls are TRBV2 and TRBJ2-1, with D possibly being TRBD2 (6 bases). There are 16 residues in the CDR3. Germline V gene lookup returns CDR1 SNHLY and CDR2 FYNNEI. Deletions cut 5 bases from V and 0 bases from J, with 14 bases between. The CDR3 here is CASSLDGGSSYNEQFF. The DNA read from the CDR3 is TGTGCCAGCAGTTTAGATGGGGGGAGCTCCTACAATGAG.

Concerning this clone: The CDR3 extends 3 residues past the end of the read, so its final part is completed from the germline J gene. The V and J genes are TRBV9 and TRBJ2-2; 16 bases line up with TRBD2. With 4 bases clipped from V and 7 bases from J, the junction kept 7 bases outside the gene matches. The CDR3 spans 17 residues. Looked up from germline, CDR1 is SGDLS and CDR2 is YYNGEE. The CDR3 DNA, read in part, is TGTGCCAGCAGCCCAGGGACTAGCGGGGGGGTCAACGGGGAG. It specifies CASSPGTSGGVNGE. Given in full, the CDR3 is CASSPGTSGGVNGELFF.

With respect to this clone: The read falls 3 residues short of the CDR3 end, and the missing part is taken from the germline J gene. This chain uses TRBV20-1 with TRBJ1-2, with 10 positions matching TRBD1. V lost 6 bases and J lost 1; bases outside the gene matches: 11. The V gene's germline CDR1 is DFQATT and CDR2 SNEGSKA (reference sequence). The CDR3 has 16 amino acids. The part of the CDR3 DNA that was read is TGCAGTGCCGAAGATGTTGGGACAGGGGTTAACTATGGC. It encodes CSAEDVGTGVNYG. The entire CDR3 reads CSAEDVGTGVNYGYTF.

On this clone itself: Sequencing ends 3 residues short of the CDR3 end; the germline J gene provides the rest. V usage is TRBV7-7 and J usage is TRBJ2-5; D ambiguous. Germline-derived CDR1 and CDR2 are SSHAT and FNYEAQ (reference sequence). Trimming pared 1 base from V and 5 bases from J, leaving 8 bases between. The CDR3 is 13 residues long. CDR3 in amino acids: CASSLGNLETQYF. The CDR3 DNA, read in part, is TGTGCCAGCAGCTTAGGAAACTTGGAGACC. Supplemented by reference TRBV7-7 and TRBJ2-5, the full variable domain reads GAGVSQSPRYKVTKRGQDVTLRCDPISSHATLYWYQQALGQGPEFLTYFNYEAQPDKSGLPSDRFSAERPEGSISTLTIQRTEQRDSAMYRCASSLGNLETQYFGPGTRLLVL.

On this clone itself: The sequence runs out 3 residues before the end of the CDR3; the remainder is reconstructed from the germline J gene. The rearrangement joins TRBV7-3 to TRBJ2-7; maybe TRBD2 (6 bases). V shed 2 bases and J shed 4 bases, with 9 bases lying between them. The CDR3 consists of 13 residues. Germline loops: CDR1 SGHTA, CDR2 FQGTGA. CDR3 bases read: TGTGCCAGCAGCTTATACCGGGGGTACGAG. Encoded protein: CASSLYRGYE. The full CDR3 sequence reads CASSLYRGYEQYF.

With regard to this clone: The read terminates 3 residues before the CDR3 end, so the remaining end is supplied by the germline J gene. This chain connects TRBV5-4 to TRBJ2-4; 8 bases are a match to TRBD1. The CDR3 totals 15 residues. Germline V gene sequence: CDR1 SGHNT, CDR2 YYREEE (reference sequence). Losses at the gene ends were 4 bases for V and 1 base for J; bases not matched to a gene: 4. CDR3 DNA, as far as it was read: TGTGCCAGCAGCAGGACAGGGTCGGCCAAAAACATT. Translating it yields CASSRTGSAKNI. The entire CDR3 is CASSRTGSAKNIQYF.

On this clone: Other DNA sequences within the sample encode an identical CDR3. The CDR3 DNA, read in part, is TGTGCCAGCAGCCCAACAGGGACGGTATTGGGT. This sequence encodes CASSPTGTVLG. In full, the CDR3 reads CASSPTGTVLGYTF. This chain connects TRBV7-3 to TRBJ1-2; TRBD1 is a possible D gene (6 bases). Read data end 3 residues before the CDR3 end; the end is taken from the germline J gene. CDR3 length: 14 residues. CDR1 is SGHTA, CDR2 FQGTGA, per germline. Complete variable domain (other parts from reference TRBV7-3 and TRBJ1-2): GAGVSQTPSNKVTEKGKYVELRCDPISGHTALYWYRQSLGQGPEFLIYFQGTGAADDSGLPNDRFFAVRPEGSVSTLKIQRTERGDSAVYLCASSPTGTVLGYTFGSGTRLTVV.

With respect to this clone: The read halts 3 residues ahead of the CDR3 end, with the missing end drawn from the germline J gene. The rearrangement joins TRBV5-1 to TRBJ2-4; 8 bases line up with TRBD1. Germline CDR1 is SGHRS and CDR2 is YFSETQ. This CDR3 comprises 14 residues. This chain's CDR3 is CASSLGTGLYGQYF. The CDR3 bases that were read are TGCGCCAGCAGCTTGGGGACAGGGCTATATGGT.

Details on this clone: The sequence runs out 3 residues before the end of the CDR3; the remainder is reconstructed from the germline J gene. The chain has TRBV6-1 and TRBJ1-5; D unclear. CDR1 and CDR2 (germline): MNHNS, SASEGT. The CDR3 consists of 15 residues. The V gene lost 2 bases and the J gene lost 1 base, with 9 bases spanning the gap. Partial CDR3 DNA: TGTGCCAGCAGTGAACGGGGTGGAAGCAATCAGCCC. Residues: CASSERGGSNQP. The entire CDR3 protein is CASSERGGSNQPQHF.

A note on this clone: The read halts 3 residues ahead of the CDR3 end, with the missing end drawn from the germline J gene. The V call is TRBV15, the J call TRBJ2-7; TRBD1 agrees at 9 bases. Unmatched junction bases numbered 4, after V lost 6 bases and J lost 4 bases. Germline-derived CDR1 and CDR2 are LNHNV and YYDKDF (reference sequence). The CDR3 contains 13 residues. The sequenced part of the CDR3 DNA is TGTGCCACCAGAGGGACAGGGAGTTACGAG. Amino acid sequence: CATRGTGSYE. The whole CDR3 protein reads CATRGTGSYEQYF.